This record concerns one T cell receptor beta chain sequence. The source of the sample is a study of blood T cell repertoires in COVID-19. Overall study: In each case, the material was cDNA or gDNA derived from T cells, B-cell-depleted T cells, or PBMCs.

Germline CDR1 reads GTSNPN; CDR2 reads SVGIG (reference sequence). V gave up 1 base and J gave up 10 bases, with 25 bases separating them. CDR3 length: 16 amino acids. Clones were read by immunoSEQ multiplex PCR, and TCRdb kept only the in-frame ones, dropping some. The sample includes about 80,000 clones, roughly four fifths seen only once; the top ten take about 15%. Sequencing was done on a sample of peripheral blood. The clonotype comes from a man between 65 and 85 years old with active or convalescent COVID-19. V usage is TRBV30 and J usage is TRBJ1-1; no clear D. This CDR3 is CAWSADTGGHFVGAFF. The CDR3, as DNA: TGTGCCTGGAGTGCTGATACGGGTGGCCATTTCGTAGGAGCTTTCTTT.